This T cell receptor (beta chain) is from a study of OX40 agonist ivuxolimab in advanced cancers. Across the study: Participants could have had prior anti-PD-1, anti-PD-L1 or anti-CTLA-4 therapy, and approximately 37% had some. Broader study findings: Some of the lowest clonal expansion was seen in partial responders at 0.1-3.0 mg/kg.

The repertoire was sequenced with immunoSEQ multiplex PCR; TCRdb's copy has only in-frame clones and lacks some. The sample has about 69,000 clones; approximately 92% are singletons. Worth noting for this clone: Its specificity is not known.

The TCR sequence derives from an adult with an advanced solid tumor such as melanoma, head and neck, liver or kidney cancer. The sequences come from CD4+ or CD8+ T cells sorted from blood, collected in a trial of the OX40 agonist ivuxolimab.

The CDR3 spells CASSQDRVANTEAFF. The CDR3 DNA sequence: TGTGCCAGCAGCCAAGATCGAGTAGCGAACACTGAAGCTTTCTTT. The V gene is TRBV4-2, the J gene TRBJ1-1; D not resolved. V lost 0 bases and J lost 1, with 9 bases in between. The CDR3 is 15 residues long. The germline V gene encodes CDR1 LGHNA and CDR2 YNFKEQ.